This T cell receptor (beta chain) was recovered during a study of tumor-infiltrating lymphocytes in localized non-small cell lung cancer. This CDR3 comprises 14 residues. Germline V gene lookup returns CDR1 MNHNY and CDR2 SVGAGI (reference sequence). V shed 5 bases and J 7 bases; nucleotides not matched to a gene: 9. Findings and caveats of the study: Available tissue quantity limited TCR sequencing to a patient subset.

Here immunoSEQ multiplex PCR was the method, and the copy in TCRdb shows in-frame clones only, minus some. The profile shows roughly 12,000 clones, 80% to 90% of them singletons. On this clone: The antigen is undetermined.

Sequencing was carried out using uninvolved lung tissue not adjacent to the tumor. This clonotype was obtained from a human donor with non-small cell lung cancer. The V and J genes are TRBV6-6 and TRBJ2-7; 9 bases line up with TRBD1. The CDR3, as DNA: TGTGCCAGCAGTCCGGACAGGGGCGTAGGTGAGCAGTACTTC. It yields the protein CASSPDRGVGEQYF.